These 20 T cell receptor beta chains were all obtained from the same sample, sequenced in a study of cytomegalovirus exposure and HLA in healthy donors. Assay: immunoSEQ multiplex PCR; the TCRdb copy retains only in-frame clones and omits some. Of about 220,000 clones in the sample, 90% to 95% are singletons; the top ten hold 1% to 1.2%. The sample comprised PBMCs. The receptors derive from a woman under 30 in good health and CMV-seronegative.

The chain has TRBV6-5 and TRBJ2-4; D not certain. Germline V gene lookup returns CDR1 MNHEY and CDR2 SVGAGI. The V gene lost 6 bases and the J gene lost 1 base, with 10 bases spanning the gap. This CDR3 comprises 14 residues. The CDR3 reads CASRPPGAKNIQYF. The CDR3 bases are TGTGCCAGCAGGCCGCCGGGTGCCAAAAACATTCAGTACTTC.

The J gene is TRBJ1-2, the V gene TRBV7-2; 7 positions agree with TRBD1. There are 15 residues in the CDR3. CDR1 and CDR2 from the germline V gene are SGHTA and FQGNSA. V lost 3 bases and J lost 4; bases outside the gene matches: 8. The chain's CDR3 is CASSLVTGTAYGYTF. The CDR3 nucleotides read TGTGCCAGCAGCTTGGTGACCGGGACAGCCTATGGCTACACCTTC.

This chain's CDR3 is CASSFGLAGETQYF. DNA for the CDR3: TGCGCCAGCAGCTTTGGACTAGCGGGTGAGACCCAGTACTTC. The chain carries TRBV5-1 and TRBJ2-5, with TRBD2 matching over 11 bases. With 2 bases clipped from V and 5 bases from J, the junction kept 2 bases outside the gene matches. CDR3 length equals 14 residues. The germline V gene encodes CDR1 SGHRS and CDR2 YFSETQ.

A word on this clone: The sample contains more than one DNA sequence encoding this CDR3. V usage is TRBV30 and J usage is TRBJ2-1, with unresolved D. Germline V gene sequence: CDR1 GTSNPN, CDR2 SVGIG (reference sequence). V gave up 4 bases and J gave up 0 bases, with 7 bases separating them. The CDR3 has 13 residues. The CDR3: CAWTRSSYNEQFF. DNA for the CDR3: TGTGCCTGGACCCGGAGCTCCTACAATGAGCAGTTCTTC. The whole variable domain, remainder taken from reference TRBV30 and TRBJ2-1, is SQTIHQWPATLVQPVGSPLSLECTVEGTSNPNLYWYRQAAGRGLQLLFYSVGIGQISSEVPQNLSASRPQDRQFILSSKKLLLSDSGFYLCAWTRSSYNEQFFGPGTRLTVL.

The chain recombines TRBV28 with TRBJ1-1, with D tentatively TRBD1 (6 bases). This CDR3 has 14 residues. Trimming removed 3 bases at V and 10 bases at J, with 18 bases between. The germline V gene has CDR1 MDHEN and CDR2 SYDVKM. The CDR3 protein is CASSFIDGGAVAFF. CDR3 bases: TGTGCCAGCAGTTTTATCGATGGGGGCGCGGTAGCTTTCTTT.

CDR3 DNA: TGCGCCAGCAGCCACGTGGAACTAGTTCAGGCCGGGGAGCTGTTTTTT. This sequence encodes CASSHVELVQAGELFF. The rearrangement links TRBV4-1 to TRBJ2-2, with D possibly TRBD2 on 5 matching bases. The germline V and J ends were trimmed by 3 bases and 6 bases, with 17 bases remaining between them. This CDR3 contains 16 residues. Germline V CDR1 and CDR2: MGHRA, YSYEKL.

This clone was seen a single time. The chain couples TRBV29-1 to TRBJ1-6, with a weak D call TRBD1 (6 bases). The CDR3 consists of 13 residues. V was clipped by 4 bases and J by 6 bases, with 10 bases between them. The germline V gene encodes CDR1 SQVTM and CDR2 ANQGSEA. The chain's CDR3 is CSVGDNVNSPLHF. The CDR3 nucleotides read TGCAGCGTTGGGGACAACGTTAATTCACCCCTCCACTTT. Combining the CDR3 with reference TRBV29-1 and TRBJ1-6 gives the whole variable domain SAVISQKPSRDICQRGTSLTIQCQVDSQVTMMFWYRQQPGQSLTLIATANQGSEATYESGFVIDKFPISRPNLTFSTLTVSNMSPEDSSIYLCSVGDNVNSPLHFGNGTRLTVT.

The rearrangement links TRBV7-9 to TRBJ2-7, with D hard to call. The ends were cut back, 4 bases at V and 3 bases at J, with 7 bases in the middle. The CDR3 is 12 residues long. From germline, CDR1 is SEHNR and CDR2 FQNEAQ (reference sequence). The CDR3 DNA follows: TGTGCCAGCAGCTCAAAGCTCTACGAGCAGTACTTC. Amino acid sequence: CASSSKLYEQYF.

This clone was seen only a few times. The chain combines TRBV5-1 with TRBJ1-6; no clear D gene. Germline assignment: CDR1 SGHRS and CDR2 YFSETQ. The CDR3 runs 15 residues. With 4 bases removed from V and 11 bases from J, the gap between germline ends came to 19 bases. The CDR3 protein is CASSLLAGADPPLHF. CDR3 DNA sequence: TGCGCCAGCAGCCTGCTTGCGGGTGCCGACCCACCCCTCCACTTT.

V is TRBV2 and J is TRBJ2-7; tentatively, D is TRBD2 (6 bases). Per the germline V gene, CDR1 is SNHLY and CDR2 is FYNNEI. This CDR3 is 15 amino acids long. Trimming removed 3 bases at V and 4 bases at J, with 16 bases between. The CDR3 is CASSDTTRGVYEQYF. Here the CDR3 DNA reads TGTGCCAGCAGTGATACGACTAGAGGTGTGTACGAGCAGTACTTC.

The rearrangement joins TRBV28 to TRBJ1-2, with TRBD1 matching over 9 bases. V shed 5 bases, J shed 4 bases, and the junction held 5 bases outside the gene matches. CDR3 length: 14 amino acids. Germline V CDR1 and CDR2: MDHEN, SYDVKM. The CDR3 DNA reads as TGTGCCAGCAGTCCAACAGGGGGCCCCTATGGCTACACCTTC. Amino acid sequence: CASSPTGGPYGYTF.

V usage is TRBV9 and J usage is TRBJ2-7, with D perhaps TRBD2 (6 bases). The CDR3 covers 13 residues. The V gene's germline CDR1 is SGDLS and CDR2 YYNGEE. Trimming pared 4 bases from V and 3 bases from J, leaving 11 bases between. The CDR3: CASSSGTYYEQYF. Written as DNA, the CDR3 is TGTGCCAGCAGCTCAGGGACTTACTACGAGCAGTACTTC.

The genes are TRBV9 and TRBJ1-4; 7 bases agree with TRBD1. Germline lookup yields CDR1 SGDLS and CDR2 YYNGEE. V shed 0 bases and J 8 bases; nucleotides not matched to a gene: 4. The CDR3 is 14 amino acids. This CDR3 reads CASSVEAGGEKLFF. The CDR3 DNA follows: TGTGCCAGCAGCGTAGAGGCAGGGGGGGAAAAACTGTTTTTT. The entire variable domain, with the rest obtained from reference TRBV9 and TRBJ1-4, is as follows: DSGVTQTPKHLITATGQRVTLRCSPRSGDLSVYWYQQSLDQGLQFLIQYYNGEERAKGNILERFSAQQFPDLHSELNLSSLELGDSALYFCASSVEAGGEKLFFGSGTQLSVL.

The chain recombines TRBV11-2 with TRBJ2-7; 11 bases agree with TRBD1. Germline lookup yields CDR1 SGHAT and CDR2 FQNNGV. V lost 5 bases and J lost 3; bases outside the gene matches: 6. The CDR3 contains 15 residues. The CDR3 protein is CASSPPGQGVYEQYF. DNA for the CDR3: TGTGCCAGCAGCCCCCCGGGACAGGGGGTCTACGAGCAGTACTTC.

This clone has a handful of counts. The chain recombines TRBV28 with TRBJ2-7; TRBD1 is a possible D gene (6 bases). V was clipped by 4 bases and J by 3 bases, with 13 bases between them. CDR3 length: 14 residues. Germline-derived CDR1 and CDR2 are MDHEN and SYDVKM. The CDR3 protein is CASSSPQGFYEQYF. The CDR3, as DNA: TGTGCCAGCAGTTCCCCACAGGGATTCTACGAGCAGTACTTC.

This sequence joins TRBV28 and TRBJ2-3; the D gene is possibly TRBD2 (6 bases). The CDR3 contains 13 residues. Trimming removed 5 bases from V and 5 bases from J, with 11 bases in between. The germline CDR1 and CDR2 sequences are MDHEN and SYDVKM. As DNA, the CDR3 is TGTGCCAGCAGTCGTGCCGGGAGAGATACGCAGTATTTT. It encodes CASSRAGRDTQYF.

The gene calls are TRBV18 and TRBJ2-2, with a possible D match to TRBD2 (6 bases). CDR1 is KGHSH, CDR2 LQKENI, per germline. CDR3 length: 14 residues. Trimming pared 3 bases from V and 6 bases from J, leaving 11 bases between. The CDR3 DNA reads TGTGCCAGCTCACCGTCCCGCGGGGCCGGGGAGCTGTTTTTT. Residues: CASSPSRGAGELFF.

V is TRBV28 and J is TRBJ1-4, with a possible D match to TRBD1 (6 bases). The CDR3 is made up of 16 amino acids. The germline CDR1 and CDR2 sequences are MDHEN and SYDVKM. Trimming removed 3 bases from V and 8 bases from J, with 19 bases in between. For the CDR3, the DNA is TGTGCCAGCAGTTTGGGGGGGGCAGGGCAAAGAGAAAAACTGTTTTTT. Translated, it gives CASSLGGAGQREKLFF. Variable domain in full (rest from reference TRBV28 and TRBJ1-4): DVKVTQSSRYLVKRTGEKVFLECVQDMDHENMFWYRQDPGLGLRLIYFSYDVKMKEKGDIPEGYSVSREKKERFSLILESASTNQTSMYLCASSLGGAGQREKLFFGSGTQLSVL.

The count of this clone is one. The V gene is TRBV6-4, the J gene TRBJ2-3; 7 bases match TRBD2. J gave up 2 bases and V 4 bases, and 3 bases lay outside the gene matches. The length of the CDR3 is 14 residues. Germline lookup yields CDR1 MRHNA and CDR2 SNTAGT. The CDR3 DNA reads TGTGCCAGCAGTGTAGCGGGTGACACAGATACGCAGTATTTT. Translation: CASSVAGDTDTQYF.

The chain links TRBV5-1 to TRBJ2-7, with 8 positions matching TRBD1. Germline V gives CDR1 SGHRS, CDR2 YFSETQ. The CDR3 covers 14 residues. V lost 7 bases, J lost 5 bases, and 11 bases stayed unmatched. The CDR3 region has the DNA TGCGCCAGCCGACACAGACAGGGGTACGACGAGCAGTACTTC. As protein: CASRHRQGYDEQYF.